This T cell receptor beta chain was documented in a study of human T cells and chemical hapten exposure. Looking at the study overall: Researchers reported sensitizing a 2 cm by 2 cm upper inner arm skin site with 2% DPC. TCR yields per sample varied mostly from small pooled library volume differences. Study-level points and caveats: Clustering by CDR3 similarity yielded significantly more large clusters from expanded TCRs than controls.

With respect to this clonotype: Antigen specificity is unknown.

Original processing notes: Sample-level TCR yields exhibited a median of around 90,000, with a range of roughly 20,000 to 750,000. MiXCR, run by TCRdb on the RACE reads, gives a single entry per CDR3 protein. The V and J calls were determined by TCRdb, not by the authors. This table holds fewer than 200,000 distinct CDR3 sequences, 20% to 25% found once. Time point indicated: patch test 1, 2 weeks after DPC sensitization. The treatment here: therapeutic diphenylcyclopropenone sensitization with weekly scalp DPC. This CDR3 region has 13 residues. V was shortened by 3 bases and J by 3 bases, with 8 bases between the two germline ends. Looked up from germline, CDR1 is SGHAT and CDR2 is FQNNGV.

The sample consisted of whole blood, taken in connection with sensitization to the hapten diphenylcyclopropenone (DPC). This clonotype originated in a woman aged 50 to 60 with alopecia areata. Some clones in this sample may be carry-over from other donors' samples. This chain links TRBV11-2 with TRBJ1-2, with D perhaps matching TRBD1 (5 bases). The CDR3 is CASSLSGYYGYTF. The CDR3 DNA reads as TGTGCCAGCAGCTTGTCAGGGTACTATGGCTACACCTTC.